Described below is a single TCR beta chain sequence and its context. The sample originates from a study of Ad26.COV2.S vaccination and SARS-CoV-2 variants. TCRdb's copy holds only in-frame clones and misses some; the assay was immunoSEQ multiplex PCR. The data contain 400,000 to 450,000 clones, about nine tenths of them seen just once; the ten biggest clones take up 10% to 15%. Germline CDR1 SGHVS, CDR2 FNYEAQ. Trimming pared 1 base from V and 4 bases from J, leaving 13 bases between. This CDR3 has 15 amino acids. The treatment denotes: some 20 received Ad26.COV2.S at low or high dose, single or two shots; 5 received placebo; per-sample allocation not given. Sampling took place 63 days after the first vaccine or placebo injection.

Sequences were derived from peripheral blood, sampled in a trial of Ad26.COV2.S vaccine versus placebo. The origin of this receptor is a person between 18 and 60 years old who received the Ad26.COV2.S COVID-19 vaccine or a placebo. J is TRBJ1-2 and V is TRBV7-6; D is undetermined. CDR3 residues: CASSLEPGSVYGYTF. CDR3 nucleotide sequence: TGTGCCAGCAGCTTAGAACCGGGATCGGTCTATGGCTACACCTTC.